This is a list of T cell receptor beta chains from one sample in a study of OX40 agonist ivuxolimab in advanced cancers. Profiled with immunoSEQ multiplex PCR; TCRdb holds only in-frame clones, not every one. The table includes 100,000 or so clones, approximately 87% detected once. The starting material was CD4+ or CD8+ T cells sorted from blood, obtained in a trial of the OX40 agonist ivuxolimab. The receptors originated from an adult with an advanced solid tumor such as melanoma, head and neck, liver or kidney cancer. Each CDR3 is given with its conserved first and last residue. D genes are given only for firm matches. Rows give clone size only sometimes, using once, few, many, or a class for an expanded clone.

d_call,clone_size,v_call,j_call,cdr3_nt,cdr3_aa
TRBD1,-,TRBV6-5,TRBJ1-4,TGTGCCAGCAGTAGACAGGGGCGGGGTGAAAAACTGTTTTTT,CASSRQGRGEKLFF
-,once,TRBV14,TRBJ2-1,TGTGCCAGCAGCCAAGGACTATATGAGCAGTTCTTC,CASSQGLYEQFF
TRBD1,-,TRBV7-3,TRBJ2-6,TGTGCCAGCAGACCGAACGGACAGGTGGATTCGGATGGGGCCAACGTCCTGACTTTC,CASRPNGQVDSDGANVLTF
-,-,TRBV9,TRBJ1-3,TGTGCCAGCAGCGAAACCGGGGGGTACGGAAACACCATATATTTT,CASSETGGYGNTIYF
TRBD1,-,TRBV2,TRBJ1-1,TGTGCCAGCAGTGGGACAGGGTATTTGGAGAACACTGAAGCTTTCTTT,CASSGTGYLENTEAFF
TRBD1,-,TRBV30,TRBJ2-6,TGTGCCTCGGGACAGCGGTCAGGGGCCAACGTCCTGACTTTC,CASGQRSGANVLTF
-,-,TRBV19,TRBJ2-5,TGTGCCACCAGGCCACAGGGATGGGAGACCCAGTACTTC,CATRPQGWETQYF
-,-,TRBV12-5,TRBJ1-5,TGTGCTAGTGGATCACAGGACGGACTTAATCAGCCCCAGCATTTT,CASGSQDGLNQPQHF
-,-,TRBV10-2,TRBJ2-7,TGCGCCAGCAGTGAGACTGGGACGGGCTCCTACGAGCAGTACTTC,CASSETGTGSYEQYF
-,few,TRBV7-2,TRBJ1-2,TGTGCCAGCAGCTCATATTACTATGGCTACACCTTC,CASSSYYYGYTF
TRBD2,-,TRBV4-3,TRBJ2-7,TGCGCCAGCAGCCAAGATATTTCCGGGAGGGCCCGGAACGAGCAGTACTTC,CASSQDISGRARNEQYF
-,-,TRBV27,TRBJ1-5,TGTGCCAGCAGGCAGTTGCAGGGTAACCAGCCCCAGCATTTT,CASRQLQGNQPQHF
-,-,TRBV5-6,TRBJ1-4,TGTGCCAGCAGCTCGGTCCCGGCCCGCCTGGATGGAAAACTGTTTTTT,CASSSVPARLDGKLFF
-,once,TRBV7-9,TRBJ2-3,TGTGCCAGCAGCTTAGAGTGGGGGGGCACAGATACGCAGTATTTT,CASSLEWGGTDTQYF
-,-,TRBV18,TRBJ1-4,TGTGCCAGCTCACCACCTAGGCCCAGTGAAAAACTGTTTTTT,CASSPPRPSEKLFF
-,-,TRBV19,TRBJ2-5,TGTGCCAGTAGTATCTCGGCGACCAGGCAAGAGACCCAGTACTTC,CASSISATRQETQYF
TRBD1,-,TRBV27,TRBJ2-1,TGTGCCAGCAGTTTATCGTGGGACAGGACCAAGGGGGAGTTCTTC,CASSLSWDRTKGEFF
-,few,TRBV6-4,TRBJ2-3,TGTGCCAGCAGTGATCGGGCTAGCGGCACAGATACGCAGTATTTT,CASSDRASGTDTQYF
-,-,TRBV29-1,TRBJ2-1,TGCAGCGTTCGGGGCTTAATAGCAGCTGAGCAGTTCTTC,CSVRGLIAAEQFF
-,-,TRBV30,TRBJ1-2,TGTGCCTGGACCCGTGGTGGGGATTACAATTCTAACTATGGCTACACCTTC,CAWTRGGDYNSNYGYTF
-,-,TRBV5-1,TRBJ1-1,TGCGCCAGCAGCTTGGGGGGAAGGACTGAAGCTTTCTTT,CASSLGGRTEAFF
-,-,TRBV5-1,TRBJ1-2,TGCGCCAGCAGCTTATCTACAGCCGCTAACTATGGCTACACCTTC,CASSLSTAANYGYTF
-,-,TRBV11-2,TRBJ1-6,TGTGCCAGCAGCTTAATAGGACAGAATTCACCCCTCCACTTT,CASSLIGQNSPLHF
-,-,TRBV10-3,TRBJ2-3,TGTGCCATCAGAGGGGGGGCCACAGATACGCAGTATTTT,CAIRGGATDTQYF
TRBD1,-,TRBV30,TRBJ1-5,TGTGCCTGGAGTTTAGATACAGGGGGAGATCAGCCCCAGCATTTT,CAWSLDTGGDQPQHF
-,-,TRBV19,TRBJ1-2,TGTGCCAGTAGGGCGGGGGCCTACTATGGCTACACCTTC,CASRAGAYYGYTF
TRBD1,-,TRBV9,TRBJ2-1,TGTGCCAGCAGCGTTAGGGACAGTACCTACAATGAGCAGTTCTTC,CASSVRDSTYNEQFF
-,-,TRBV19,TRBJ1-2,TGTGCCAGTAGTAGTAGGAGCCTGGCACTAGCGGTTGCAGGCTATGGCTACACCTTC,CASSSRSLALAVAGYGYTF